This paragraph reports one T cell receptor beta chain. What it binds is unknown. The sample belongs to a study of CD8 T cells in ankylosing spondylitis. Study-level results: Clones tied to disease were said to be significantly enriched in matched ankylosing spondylitis synovial fluid.

MiXCR was run by TCRdb on the 5' RACE reads, yielding one entry per CDR3 protein. The sample shows just over 300,000 distinct CDR3 sequences, less than 25% of them seen only once. The CDR3 is 17 amino acids. Germline CDR1 SGHTA, CDR2 FQGNSA. V was clipped by 1 base and J by 1 base, with 15 bases between them. V usage is TRBV7-2 and J usage is TRBJ2-3; D may match TRBD1 or TRBD2 (5 bases each). The sequenced sample was blood, either unsorted or a sorted T cell fraction (not recorded which). The receptor's source is a female donor with ankylosing spondylitis or in good health (not recorded which). The DNA for the CDR3 is TGTGCCAGCAGCTTAGGGGACCCCCCTGAGGGCACAGATACGCAGTATTTT. It encodes CASSLGDPPEGTDTQYF.